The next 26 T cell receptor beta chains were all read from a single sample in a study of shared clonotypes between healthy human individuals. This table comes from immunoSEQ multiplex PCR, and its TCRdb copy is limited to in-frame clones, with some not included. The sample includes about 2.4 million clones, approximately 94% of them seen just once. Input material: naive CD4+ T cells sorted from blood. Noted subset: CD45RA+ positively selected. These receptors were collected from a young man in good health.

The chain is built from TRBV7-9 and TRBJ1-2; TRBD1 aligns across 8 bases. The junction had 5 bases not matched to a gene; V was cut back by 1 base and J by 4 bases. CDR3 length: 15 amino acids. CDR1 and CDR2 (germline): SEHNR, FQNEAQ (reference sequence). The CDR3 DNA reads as TGTGCCAGCAGCTTAGAGTCAGGGGGCCCCTATGGCTACACCTTC. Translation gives CASSLESGGPYGYTF.

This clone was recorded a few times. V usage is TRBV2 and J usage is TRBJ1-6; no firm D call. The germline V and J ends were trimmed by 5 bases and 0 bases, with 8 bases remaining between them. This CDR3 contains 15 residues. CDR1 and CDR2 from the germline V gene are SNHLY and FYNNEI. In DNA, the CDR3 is TGTGCCAGCAGTTTGGAGAGCTCCTATAATTCACCCCTCCACTTT. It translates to CASSLESSYNSPLHF. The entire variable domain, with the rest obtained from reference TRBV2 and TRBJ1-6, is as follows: EPEVTQTPSHQVTQMGQEVILRCVPISNHLYFYWYRQILGQKVEFLVSFYNNEISEKSEIFDDQFSVERPDGSNFTLKIRSTKLEDSAMYFCASSLESSYNSPLHFGNGTRLTVT.

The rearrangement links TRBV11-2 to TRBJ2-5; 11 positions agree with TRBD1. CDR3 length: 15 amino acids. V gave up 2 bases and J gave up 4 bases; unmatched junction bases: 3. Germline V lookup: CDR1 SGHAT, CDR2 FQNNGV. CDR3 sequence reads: CASSLPGTGGETQYF. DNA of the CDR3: TGTGCCAGCAGCTTACCCGGGACAGGGGGAGAGACCCAGTACTTC.

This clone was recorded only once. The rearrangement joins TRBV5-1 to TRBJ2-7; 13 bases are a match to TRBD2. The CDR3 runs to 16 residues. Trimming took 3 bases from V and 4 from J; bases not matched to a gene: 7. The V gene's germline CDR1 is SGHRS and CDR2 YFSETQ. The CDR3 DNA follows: TGCGCCAGCAGCTATCAAGGGACTAGCGGGATGTACGAGCAGTACTTC. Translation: CASSYQGTSGMYEQYF.

DNA of the CDR3: TGCGCCAGCAGCCCCGGGGAGGACACTGAAGCTTTCTTT. Protein: CASSPGEDTEAFF. The J gene is TRBJ1-1, the V gene TRBV5-1; no reliable D call. This CDR3 region has 13 residues. Between the trimmed V and J ends, which lost 4 bases and 3 bases, there was a span of 10 bases. Germline CDR1 is SGHRS and CDR2 is YFSETQ.

CDR3 loop: CASSLPLGSGRTTYEQYF. The CDR3 nucleotides are TGTGCCAGCAGCTTACCCCTCGGGAGCGGGAGGACAACCTACGAGCAGTACTTC. J is TRBJ2-7 and V is TRBV5-4; 9 positions match TRBD2. The V segment lost 2 bases and the J segment 2 bases; nucleotides outside the gene matches: 14. Germline CDR1 is SGHNT and CDR2 is YYREEE (reference sequence). This CDR3 spans 18 amino acids.

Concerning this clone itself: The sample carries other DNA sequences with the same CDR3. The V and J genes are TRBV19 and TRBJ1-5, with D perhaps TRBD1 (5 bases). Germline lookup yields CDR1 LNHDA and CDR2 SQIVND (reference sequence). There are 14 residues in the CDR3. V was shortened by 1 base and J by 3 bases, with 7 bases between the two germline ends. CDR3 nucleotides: TGTGCCAGTAGTATAGGACAGTTCAATCAGCCCCAGCATTTT. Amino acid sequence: CASSIGQFNQPQHF. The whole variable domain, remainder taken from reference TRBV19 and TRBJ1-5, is DGGITQSPKYLFRKEGQNVTLSCEQNLNHDAMYWYRQDPGQGLRLIYYSQIVNDFQKGDIAEGYSVSREKKESFPLTVTSAQKNPTAFYLCASSIGQFNQPQHFGDGTRLSIL.

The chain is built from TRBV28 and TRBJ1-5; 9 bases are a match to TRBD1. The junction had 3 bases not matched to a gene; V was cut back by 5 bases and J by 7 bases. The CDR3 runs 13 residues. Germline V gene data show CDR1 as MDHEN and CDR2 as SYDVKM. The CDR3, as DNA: TGTGCCAGCAGTGGGACAGGGAACCAGCCCCAGCATTTT. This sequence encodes CASSGTGNQPQHF. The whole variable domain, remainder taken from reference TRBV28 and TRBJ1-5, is DVKVTQSSRYLVKRTGEKVFLECVQDMDHENMFWYRQDPGLGLRLIYFSYDVKMKEKGDIPEGYSVSREKKERFSLILESASTNQTSMYLCASSGTGNQPQHFGDGTRLSIL.

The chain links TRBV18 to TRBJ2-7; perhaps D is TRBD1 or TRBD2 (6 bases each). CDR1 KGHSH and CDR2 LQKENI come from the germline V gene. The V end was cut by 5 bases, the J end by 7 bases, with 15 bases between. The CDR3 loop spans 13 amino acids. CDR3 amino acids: CASSSGAEREQYF. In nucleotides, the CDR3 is TGTGCCAGCTCATCGGGGGCAGAGAGGGAGCAGTACTTC.

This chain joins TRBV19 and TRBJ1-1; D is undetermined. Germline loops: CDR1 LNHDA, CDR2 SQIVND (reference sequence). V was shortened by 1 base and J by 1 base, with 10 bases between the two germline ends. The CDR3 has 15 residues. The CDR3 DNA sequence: TGTGCCAGTAGTATAGCCCTGCATTGGAACACTGAAGCTTTCTTT. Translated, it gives CASSIALHWNTEAFF.

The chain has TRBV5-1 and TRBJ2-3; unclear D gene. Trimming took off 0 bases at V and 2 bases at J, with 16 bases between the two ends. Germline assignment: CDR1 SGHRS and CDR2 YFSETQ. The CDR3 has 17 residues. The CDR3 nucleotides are TGCGCCAGCAGCTTGGGGAAGGGCGCCATTTCCACAGATACGCAGTATTTT. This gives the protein CASSLGKGAISTDTQYF.

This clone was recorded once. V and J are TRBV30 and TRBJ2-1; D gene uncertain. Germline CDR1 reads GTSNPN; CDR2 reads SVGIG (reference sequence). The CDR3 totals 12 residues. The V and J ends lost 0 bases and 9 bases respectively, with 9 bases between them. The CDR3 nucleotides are TGTGCCTGGAGTGTATCGTTTTCTGAGCAGTTCTTC. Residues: CAWSVSFSEQFF.

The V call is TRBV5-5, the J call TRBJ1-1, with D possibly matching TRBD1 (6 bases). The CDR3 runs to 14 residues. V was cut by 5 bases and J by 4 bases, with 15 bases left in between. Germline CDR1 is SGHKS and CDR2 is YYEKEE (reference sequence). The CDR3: CASRWTDLGTEAFF. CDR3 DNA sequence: TGTGCCAGCAGATGGACAGATCTGGGCACTGAAGCTTTCTTT.

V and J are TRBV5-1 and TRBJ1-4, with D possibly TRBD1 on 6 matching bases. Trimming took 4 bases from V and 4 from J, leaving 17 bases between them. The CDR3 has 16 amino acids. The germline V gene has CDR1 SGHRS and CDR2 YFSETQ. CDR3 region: CASSALQGSINEKLFF. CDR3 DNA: TGCGCCAGCAGCGCTCTACAGGGCTCCATTAATGAAAAACTGTTTTTT.

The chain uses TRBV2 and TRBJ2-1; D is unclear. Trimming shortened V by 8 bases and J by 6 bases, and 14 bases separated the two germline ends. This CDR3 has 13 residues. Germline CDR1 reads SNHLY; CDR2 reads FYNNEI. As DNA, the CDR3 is TGTGCCAGCTTTTCGGGTTCTGGCAATGAGCAGTTCTTC. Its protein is CASFSGSGNEQFF.

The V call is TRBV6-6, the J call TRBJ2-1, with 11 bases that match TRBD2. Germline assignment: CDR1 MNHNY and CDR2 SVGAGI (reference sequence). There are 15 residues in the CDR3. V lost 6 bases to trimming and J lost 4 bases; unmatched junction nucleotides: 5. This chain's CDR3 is CASSHGTSGYNEQFF. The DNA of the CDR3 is TGTGCCAGCAGCCACGGGACTAGCGGTTACAATGAGCAGTTCTTC.

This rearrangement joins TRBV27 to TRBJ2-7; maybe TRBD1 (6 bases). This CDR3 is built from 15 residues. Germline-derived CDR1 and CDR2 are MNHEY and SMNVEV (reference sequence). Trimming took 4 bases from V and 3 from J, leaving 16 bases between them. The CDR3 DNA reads TGTGCCAGCAGTTCCCCGGGACAAACGAACTACGAGCAGTACTTC. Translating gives CASSSPGQTNYEQYF.

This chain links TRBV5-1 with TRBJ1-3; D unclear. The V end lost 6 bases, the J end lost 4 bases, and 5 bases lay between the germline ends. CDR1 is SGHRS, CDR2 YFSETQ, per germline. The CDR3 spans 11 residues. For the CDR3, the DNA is TGCGCCAGCAACGCCGGAAACACCATATATTTT. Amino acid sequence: CASNAGNTIYF.

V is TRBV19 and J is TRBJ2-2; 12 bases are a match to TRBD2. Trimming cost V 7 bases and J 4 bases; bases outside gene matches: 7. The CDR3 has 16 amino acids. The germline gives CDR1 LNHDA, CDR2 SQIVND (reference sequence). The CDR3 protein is CASKKTSGGPTGELFF. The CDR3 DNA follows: TGTGCCAGTAAAAAAACTAGCGGGGGGCCCACCGGGGAGCTGTTTTTT. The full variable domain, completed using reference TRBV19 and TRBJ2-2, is DGGITQSPKYLFRKEGQNVTLSCEQNLNHDAMYWYRQDPGQGLRLIYYSQIVNDFQKGDIAEGYSVSREKKESFPLTVTSAQKNPTAFYLCASKKTSGGPTGELFFGEGSRLTVL.

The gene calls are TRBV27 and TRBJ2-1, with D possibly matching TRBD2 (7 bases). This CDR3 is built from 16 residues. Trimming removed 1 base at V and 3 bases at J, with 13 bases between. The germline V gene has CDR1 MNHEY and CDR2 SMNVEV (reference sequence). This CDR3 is CASSLWGASGYNEQFF. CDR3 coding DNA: TGTGCCAGCAGTTTATGGGGGGCTAGCGGCTACAATGAGCAGTTCTTC.

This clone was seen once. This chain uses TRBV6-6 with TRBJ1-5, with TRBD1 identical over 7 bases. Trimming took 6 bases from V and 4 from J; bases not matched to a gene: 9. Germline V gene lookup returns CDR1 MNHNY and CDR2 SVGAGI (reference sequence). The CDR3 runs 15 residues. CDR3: CASRHTGVGNQPQHF. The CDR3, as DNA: TGTGCCAGCAGACACACAGGGGTGGGAAATCAGCCCCAGCATTTT.

The CDR3 DNA sequence: TGCGCCAGCAGCTCCCCAATGGGGGACAGGGACTACGAGCAGTACTTC. Translated: CASSSPMGDRDYEQYF. The rearrangement uses TRBV5-1 and TRBJ2-7; the match to TRBD1 covers 9 bases. Per germline, CDR1 SGHRS and CDR2 YFSETQ. The trim removed 3 bases at V and 3 bases at J, leaving 10 bases unmatched. This CDR3 spans 16 amino acids.

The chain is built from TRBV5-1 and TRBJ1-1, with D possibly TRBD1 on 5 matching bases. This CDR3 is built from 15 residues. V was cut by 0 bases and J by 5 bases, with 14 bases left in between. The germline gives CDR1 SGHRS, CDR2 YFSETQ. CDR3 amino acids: CASSLAGQGGTEAFF. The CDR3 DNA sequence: TGCGCCAGCAGCTTGGCCGGCCAGGGAGGGACTGAAGCTTTCTTT.

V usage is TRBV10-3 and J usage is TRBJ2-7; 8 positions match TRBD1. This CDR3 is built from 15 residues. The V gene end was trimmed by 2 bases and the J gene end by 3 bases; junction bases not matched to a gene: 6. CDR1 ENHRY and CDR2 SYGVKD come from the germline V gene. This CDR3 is CAISELRDRSYEQYF. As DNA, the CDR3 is TGTGCCATCAGTGAGCTTCGGGACAGGAGCTACGAGCAGTACTTC.

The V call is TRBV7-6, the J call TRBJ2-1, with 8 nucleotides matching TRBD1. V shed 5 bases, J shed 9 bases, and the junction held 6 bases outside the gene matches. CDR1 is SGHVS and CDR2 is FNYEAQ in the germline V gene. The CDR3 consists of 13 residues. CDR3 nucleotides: TGTGCCAGCAGCCCGGACAGGGCGGGTGAGCAGTTCTTC. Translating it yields CASSPDRAGEQFF.

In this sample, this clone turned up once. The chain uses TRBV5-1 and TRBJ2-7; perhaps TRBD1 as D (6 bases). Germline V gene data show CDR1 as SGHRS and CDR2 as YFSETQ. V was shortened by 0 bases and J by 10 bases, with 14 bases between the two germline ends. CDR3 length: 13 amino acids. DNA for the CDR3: TGCGCCAGCAGCTTGGGTGGGGACACCCTACAGTACTTC. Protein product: CASSLGGDTLQYF. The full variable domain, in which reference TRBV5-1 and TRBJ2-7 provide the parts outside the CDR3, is KAGVTQTPRYLIKTRGQQVTLSCSPISGHRSVSWYQQTPGQGLQFLFEYFSETQRNKGNFPGRFSGRQFSNSRSEMNVSTLELGDSALYLCASSLGGDTLQYFGPGTRLTVT.